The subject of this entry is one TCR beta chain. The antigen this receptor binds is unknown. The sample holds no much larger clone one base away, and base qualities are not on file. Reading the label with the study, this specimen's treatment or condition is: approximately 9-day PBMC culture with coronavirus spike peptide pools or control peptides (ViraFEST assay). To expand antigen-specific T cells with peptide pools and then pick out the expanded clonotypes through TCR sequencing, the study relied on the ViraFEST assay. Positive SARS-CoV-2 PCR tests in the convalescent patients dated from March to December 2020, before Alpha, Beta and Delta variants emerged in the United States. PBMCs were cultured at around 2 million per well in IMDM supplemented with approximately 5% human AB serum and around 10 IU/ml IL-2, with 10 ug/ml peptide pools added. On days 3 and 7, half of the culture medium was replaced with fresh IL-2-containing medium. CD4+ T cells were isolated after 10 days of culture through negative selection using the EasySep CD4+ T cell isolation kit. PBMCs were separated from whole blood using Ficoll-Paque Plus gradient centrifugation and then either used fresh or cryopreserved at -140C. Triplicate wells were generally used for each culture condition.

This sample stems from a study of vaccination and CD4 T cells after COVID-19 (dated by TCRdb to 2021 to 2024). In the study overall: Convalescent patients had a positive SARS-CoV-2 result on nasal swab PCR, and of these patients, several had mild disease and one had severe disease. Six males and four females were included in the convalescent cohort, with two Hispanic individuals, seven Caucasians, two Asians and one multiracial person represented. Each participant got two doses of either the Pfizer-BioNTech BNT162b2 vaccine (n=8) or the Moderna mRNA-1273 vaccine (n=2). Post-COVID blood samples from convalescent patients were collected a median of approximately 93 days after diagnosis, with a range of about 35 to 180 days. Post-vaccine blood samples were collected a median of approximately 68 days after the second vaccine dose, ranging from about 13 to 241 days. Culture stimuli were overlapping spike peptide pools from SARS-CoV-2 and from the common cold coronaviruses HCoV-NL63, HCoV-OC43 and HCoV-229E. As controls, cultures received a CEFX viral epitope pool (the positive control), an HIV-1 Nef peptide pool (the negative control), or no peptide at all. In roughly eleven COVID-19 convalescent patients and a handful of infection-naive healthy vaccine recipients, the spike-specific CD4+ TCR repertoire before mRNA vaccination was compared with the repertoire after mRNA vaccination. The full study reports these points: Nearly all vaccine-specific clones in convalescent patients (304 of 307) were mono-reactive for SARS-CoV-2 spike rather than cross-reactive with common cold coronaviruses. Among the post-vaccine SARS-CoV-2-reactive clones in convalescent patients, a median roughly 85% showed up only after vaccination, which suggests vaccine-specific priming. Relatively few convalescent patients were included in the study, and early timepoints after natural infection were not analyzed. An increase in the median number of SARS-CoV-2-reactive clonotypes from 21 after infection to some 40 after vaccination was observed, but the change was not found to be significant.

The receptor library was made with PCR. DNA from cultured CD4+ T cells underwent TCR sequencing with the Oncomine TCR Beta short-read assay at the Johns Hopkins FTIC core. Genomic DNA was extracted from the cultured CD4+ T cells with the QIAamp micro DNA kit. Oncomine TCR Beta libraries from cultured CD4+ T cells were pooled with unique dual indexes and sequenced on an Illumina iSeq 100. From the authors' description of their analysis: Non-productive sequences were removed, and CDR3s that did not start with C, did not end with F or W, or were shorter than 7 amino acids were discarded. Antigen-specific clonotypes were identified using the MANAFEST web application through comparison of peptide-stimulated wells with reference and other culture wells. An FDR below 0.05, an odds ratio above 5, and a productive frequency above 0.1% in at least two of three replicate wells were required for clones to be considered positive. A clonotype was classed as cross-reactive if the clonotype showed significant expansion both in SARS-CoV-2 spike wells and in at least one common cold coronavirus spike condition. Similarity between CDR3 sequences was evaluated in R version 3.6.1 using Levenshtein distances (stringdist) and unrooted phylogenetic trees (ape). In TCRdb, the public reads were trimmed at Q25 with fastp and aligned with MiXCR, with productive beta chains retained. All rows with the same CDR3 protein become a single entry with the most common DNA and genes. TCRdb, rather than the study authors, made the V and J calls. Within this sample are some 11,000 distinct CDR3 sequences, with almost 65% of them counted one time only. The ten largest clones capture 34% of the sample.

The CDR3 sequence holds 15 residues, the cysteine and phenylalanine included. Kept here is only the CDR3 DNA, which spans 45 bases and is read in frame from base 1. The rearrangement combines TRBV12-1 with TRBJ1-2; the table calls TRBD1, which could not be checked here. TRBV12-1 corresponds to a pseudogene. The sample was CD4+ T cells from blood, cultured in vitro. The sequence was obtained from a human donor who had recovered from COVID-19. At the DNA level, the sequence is TGTGCCAGCAGCCGCCTGACATGGGGCGGCTGTGGCTACACCTTC. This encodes CASSRLTWGGCGYTF.